The clone carrying this TCR beta chain showed up many times. Antigen: not known. The CDR3 has 14 residues. Germline values: CDR1 LNHNV, CDR2 YYDKDF (reference sequence). The germline V and J ends were trimmed by 0 bases and 0 bases, with 5 bases remaining between them. These data come from a study of T cells in Graves' hyperthyroidism and ophthalmopathy. General study results and limits: Patients with ophthalmopathy were separated from those with stable hyperthyroidism by a 13 V-J model. Blood also held most thyroid clonotypes expanded beyond 0.001.

TCR beta CDR3 sequences were amplified from RNA transcripts. The HTBI set primed first-round TCR CDR3 RT-PCR. TCRdb called the multiplex PCR reads again in MiXCR, with one record for every CDR3 protein. The profile covers fewer than 700,000 distinct CDR3 sequences, with approximately 17% appearing a single time and around 17% taken by the ten largest. Patients showing uncontrolled infection, other autoimmune disease, pregnancy or lactation were ineligible. This TCR came from a young woman with Graves' ophthalmopathy. The gene calls are TRBV15 and TRBJ1-1, with D uncertain. Sequencing was done on a sample of blood. In nucleotides, the CDR3 is TGTGCCACCAGCAGAGACTATATGAACACTGAAGCTTTCTTT. Translation: CATSRDYMNTEAFF.